Below, 16 T cell receptor beta chains from the same sample are listed, as sequenced in a study of blood T cell repertoires in COVID-19. Generated by immunoSEQ multiplex PCR, the TCRdb table keeps only in-frame clones and is missing some. This sample has under 200,000 clones, with roughly 86% found just once. The sequenced sample consisted of peripheral blood. The source of these receptors is a man aged 40-49 years who had recovered from COVID-19.

The J gene is TRBJ2-1, the V gene TRBV6-5; no firm D call. CDR1 is MNHEY and CDR2 is SVGAGI in the germline V gene. Deletions cut 8 bases from V and 3 bases from J, with 11 bases between. The CDR3 sequence is 13 residues long. The CDR3 nucleotides are TGTGCCAGCGGGCAGGCGAGCTACAATGAGCAGTTCTTC. The encoded protein is CASGQASYNEQFF.

The rearrangement joins TRBV7-3 to TRBJ1-2, with TRBD1 identical over 8 bases. Germline CDR1 SGHTA, CDR2 FQGTGA. The CDR3 has 13 amino acids. J lost 8 bases, V lost 5 bases, and 7 bases had no gene match. The CDR3 is CASSPTGGDGYTF. CDR3 nucleotides: TGTGCCAGCAGCCCTACAGGGGGGGACGGCTACACCTTC.

This chain connects TRBV6-5 to TRBJ1-2, with TRBD1 matching over 9 bases. Trimming removed 6 bases from V and 5 bases from J; junction bases left unmatched: 10. CDR3 size: 15 residues. Germline V gene lookup returns CDR1 MNHEY and CDR2 SVGAGI. The CDR3 spells CASSETGGQVYGYTF. CDR3 nucleotide sequence: TGTGCCAGCAGCGAGACAGGGGGACAGGTGTATGGCTACACCTTC.

V usage is TRBV27 and J usage is TRBJ1-2; TRBD1 might be the D (5 bases). Trimming left V 4 bases short and J 4 bases short, with 10 bases between. The CDR3 length is 13 residues. Per germline, CDR1 MNHEY and CDR2 SMNVEV (reference sequence). DNA of the CDR3: TGTGCCAGCAGTTGGGGGGTCGGCTATGGCTACACCTTC. Encoded protein: CASSWGVGYGYTF.

The chain recombines TRBV19 with TRBJ2-7; 7 bases align to TRBD1. Trimming at V came to 6 bases and at J to 2 bases, leaving 10 bases not matched to a gene. The germline gives CDR1 LNHDA, CDR2 SQIVND (reference sequence). This CDR3 is 15 amino acids long. The CDR3, as DNA: TGTGCCAGTAGCAAGGACAGGTCAGGCCCCTACGAGCAGTACTTC. Encoded protein: CASSKDRSGPYEQYF.

This chain connects TRBV29-1 to TRBJ2-5, with TRBD1 as a possible D gene (5 bases). Between the trimmed V and J ends, which lost 4 bases and 5 bases, there was a span of 8 bases. Germline V gene data show CDR1 as SQVTM and CDR2 as ANQGSEA. The CDR3 runs to 11 residues. The CDR3 loop is CSVASGETQYF. CDR3 bases: TGCAGCGTTGCGTCAGGGGAGACCCAGTACTTC.

The chain links TRBV29-1 to TRBJ2-1; TRBD1 matches 8 bases. The CDR3 runs 13 residues. Germline lookup yields CDR1 SQVTM and CDR2 ANQGSEA. Trimming removed 5 bases from V and 4 bases from J; junction bases left unmatched: 4. The CDR3 nucleotides read TGCAGCGTTCAGGGGGCCCAATACAATGAGCAGTTCTTC. It is translated as CSVQGAQYNEQFF.

V and J are TRBV6-5 and TRBJ1-2, with 8 positions matching TRBD1. CDR1 and CDR2 (germline): MNHEY, SVGAGI. V shed 5 bases, J shed 5 bases, and the junction held 10 bases outside the gene matches. The CDR3 runs 15 residues. The CDR3 DNA reads as TGTGCCAGCAGTACCATCGGACAGGGCGTGTATGGCTACACCTTC. Amino acid sequence: CASSTIGQGVYGYTF.

This clone was counted many times. This chain joins TRBV20-1 and TRBJ1-2; D is unclear. The CDR3 has 8 amino acids. V lost 6 bases and J 8 bases, leaving 4 bases between the germline ends. In germline, CDR1 is DFQATT, CDR2 SNEGSKA (reference sequence). The CDR3 loop reads CSAQGYTF. For the CDR3, the DNA is TGCAGTGCCCAGGGCTACACCTTC.

CDR3 coding DNA: TGTGCCAGTAGATGGGGTAGCGGGAGGGGGGCCGGGGAGCTGTTTTTT. This sequence encodes CASRWGSGRGAGELFF. The V and J genes are TRBV19 and TRBJ2-2, with 11 bases identical to TRBD2. The trim removed 6 bases at V and 6 bases at J, leaving 9 bases unmatched. Germline assignment: CDR1 LNHDA and CDR2 SQIVND (reference sequence). This CDR3 has 16 amino acids.

The chain combines TRBV7-2 with TRBJ1-4, with D maybe TRBD1 (5 bases). V lost 5 bases, J lost 3 bases, and 13 bases lay in between. CDR3 length: 15 amino acids. CDR1 is SGHTA, CDR2 FQGNSA, per germline. The CDR3 loop is CASSLMGGANEKLFF. The CDR3 coding sequence is TGTGCCAGCAGCCTCATGGGGGGGGCTAATGAAAAACTGTTTTTT.

V is TRBV7-2 and J is TRBJ2-3, with a tentative D call TRBD2 (5 bases). Between the trimmed V and J ends, which lost 2 bases and 1 base, there was a span of 10 bases. Germline V lookup: CDR1 SGHTA, CDR2 FQGNSA. The CDR3 is made up of 15 amino acids. The CDR3 nucleotides read TGTGCCAGCAGCTTAAGTGCGGGTGGCACAGATACGCAGTATTTT. Amino acid sequence: CASSLSAGGTDTQYF.

V usage is TRBV7-2 and J usage is TRBJ2-1; D is possibly TRBD2 (5 bases). CDR1 SGHTA and CDR2 FQGNSA come from the germline V gene. Trimming shortened V by 5 bases and J by 8 bases, and 13 bases separated the two germline ends. The CDR3 consists of 13 residues. The CDR3 DNA follows: TGTGCCAGCAGCCCGTGGCGGGCCCATGAGCAGTTCTTC. It is translated as CASSPWRAHEQFF.

The chain employs TRBV19 and TRBJ2-3; maybe TRBD2 (5 bases). Germline V gives CDR1 LNHDA, CDR2 SQIVND (reference sequence). V was pared by 7 bases and J by 2 bases, with 10 bases between. This CDR3 is built from 13 residues. CDR3: CASTTGFTDTQYF. Here the CDR3 DNA reads TGTGCCAGTACTACGGGATTCACAGATACGCAGTATTTT.

The gene calls are TRBV5-5 and TRBJ1-2; TRBD1 is a possible D gene (5 bases). The CDR3 extends over 18 amino acids. Trimming removed 4 bases at V and 4 bases at J, with 26 bases between. Germline assignment: CDR1 SGHKS and CDR2 YYEKEE (reference sequence). The CDR3 DNA reads as TGTGCCAGCAGCGATGTCCCGGGTAGTGGGGCTGCCGCCTATGGCTACACCTTC. Protein sequence: CASSDVPGSGAAAYGYTF.

This clone was seen a handful of times. The rearrangement links TRBV7-2 to TRBJ2-1, with D tentatively TRBD2 (5 bases). The germline gives CDR1 SGHTA, CDR2 FQGNSA. This CDR3 is 14 amino acids long. The V and J ends lost 1 base and 7 bases respectively, with 11 bases between them. Here the CDR3 DNA reads TGTGCCAGCAGCTTAGGCGGGCCGCCTAATGAGCAGTTCTTC. This translates into CASSLGGPPNEQFF. Full variable domain (outside the CDR3, taken from reference TRBV7-2 and TRBJ2-1): GAGVSQSPSNKVTEKGKDVELRCDPISGHTALYWYRQSLGQGLEFLIYFQGNSAPDKSGLPSDRFSAERTGGSVSTLTIQRTQQEDSAVYLCASSLGGPPNEQFFGPGTRLTVL.